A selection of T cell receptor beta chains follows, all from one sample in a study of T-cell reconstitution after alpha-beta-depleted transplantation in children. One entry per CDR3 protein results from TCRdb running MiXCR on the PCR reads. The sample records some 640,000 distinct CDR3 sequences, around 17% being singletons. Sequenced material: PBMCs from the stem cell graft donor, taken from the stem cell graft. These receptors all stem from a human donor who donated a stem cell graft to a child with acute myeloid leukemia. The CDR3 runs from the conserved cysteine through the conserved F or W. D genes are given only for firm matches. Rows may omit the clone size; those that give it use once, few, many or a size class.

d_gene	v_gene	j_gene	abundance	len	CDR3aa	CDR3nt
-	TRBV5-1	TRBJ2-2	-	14	CASSLMPEIGELFF	TGCGCCAGCAGCTTGATGCCAGAGATCGGGGAGCTGTTTTTT
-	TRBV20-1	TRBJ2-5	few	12	CSARVRPPYPYF	TGCAGTGCTAGAGTTCGCCCCCCGTACCCGTACTTC
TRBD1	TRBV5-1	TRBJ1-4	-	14	CASSYRGVNEKLFF	TGCGCCAGCAGCTACAGGGGCGTCAATGAAAAACTGTTTTTT
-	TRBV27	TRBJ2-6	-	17	CASSPPRGQTGANVLTF	TGTGCCAGCAGCCCACCCAGGGGCCAGACTGGGGCCAACGTCCTGACTTTC
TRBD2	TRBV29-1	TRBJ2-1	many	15	CSVEGKLAGSNEQFF	TGCAGCGTTGAAGGGAAACTAGCGGGGAGCAATGAGCAGTTCTTC
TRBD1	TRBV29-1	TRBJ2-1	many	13	CSVPTGGLNEQFF	TGCAGCGTTCCCACAGGGGGGCTAAATGAGCAGTTCTTC
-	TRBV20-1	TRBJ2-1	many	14	CSARDTGRGNEQFF	TGCAGTGCTAGAGATACAGGACGGGGTAATGAGCAGTTCTTC
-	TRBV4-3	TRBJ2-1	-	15	CASSQETGRGDEQFF	TGCGCCAGCAGCCAAGAAACAGGGAGGGGAGATGAGCAGTTCTTC
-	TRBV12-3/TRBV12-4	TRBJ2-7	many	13	CASRLGGAYEQYF	TGTGCCAGCAGACTTGGAGGAGCCTACGAGCAGTACTTC
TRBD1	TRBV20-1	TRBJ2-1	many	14	CSAARTGGGNEQFF	TGCAGTGCCGCCCGGACAGGGGGAGGAAATGAGCAGTTCTTC
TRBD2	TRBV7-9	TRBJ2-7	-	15	CASSPSGGDAYEQYF	TGTGCCAGCAGCCCCTCCGGGGGGGACGCCTACGAGCAGTACTTC
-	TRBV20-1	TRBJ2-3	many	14	CSGEVLSITDTQYF	TGCAGTGGCGAAGTTTTATCGATCACAGATACGCAGTATTTT
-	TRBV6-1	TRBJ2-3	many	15	CATSVSRLKSDTQYF	TGTGCCACCAGCGTCAGCAGACTAAAATCAGATACGCAGTATTTT
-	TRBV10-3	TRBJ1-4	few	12	CAIRGYNEKLFF	TGTGCCATCCGGGGGTATAATGAAAAACTGTTTTTT
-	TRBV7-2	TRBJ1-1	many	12	CASSLARVGAFF	TGTGCCAGCAGCTTAGCAAGGGTCGGAGCTTTCTTT
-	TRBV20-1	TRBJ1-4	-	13	CSARDGRVEKLFF	TGCAGTGCTAGAGATGGCAGGGTTGAAAAACTGTTTTTT
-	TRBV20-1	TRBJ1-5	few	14	CSARRVAANQPQHF	TGCAGTGCTAGACGTGTGGCAGCTAATCAGCCCCAGCATTTT
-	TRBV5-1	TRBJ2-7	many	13	CASSLADTYEQYF	TGCGCCAGCAGCTTGGCCGACACCTACGAGCAGTACTTC
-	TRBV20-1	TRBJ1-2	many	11	CAPKGDYGYTF	TGCGCCCCCAAGGGAGACTATGGCTACACCTTC
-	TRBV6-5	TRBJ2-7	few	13	CASSYSQTYEQYF	TGTGCCAGCAGTTATAGTCAGACCTACGAGCAGTACTTC
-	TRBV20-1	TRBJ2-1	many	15	CSAAPGRMVRDDKFF	TGCAGTGCCGCCCCGGGACGCATGGTGAGGGATGATAAGTTCTTC